The 22 T cell receptor beta chains in this list originate from one sample, sequenced in a study of T-cell memory formation after mild COVID-19. TCRdb re-derived calls from the 5' RACE reads in MiXCR, one entry per CDR3 protein. The sample shows about 400,000 distinct CDR3 sequences, approximately 15% of them seen only once. The sample comprised PBMCs or a T cell subset sorted from them (not recorded which). The origin of the receptors is a man younger than 35 who had mild COVID-19 (a few samples of this study predate the infection). Cell type and time point are not known.

This clonotype has just a few counts. The gene calls are TRBV7-9 and TRBJ2-1, with 15 bases matching TRBD2. The germline V gene has CDR1 SEHNR and CDR2 FQNEAQ (reference sequence). After removal of 5 bases from V and 12 bases from J, the junction contained 5 bases not matched to a gene. The CDR3 sequence is 14 residues long. The chain's CDR3 is CASSPGLAGGRQFF. The CDR3 DNA sequence: TGTGCCAGCAGCCCTGGACTAGCGGGGGGGCGGCAGTTCTTC.

V gene TRBV5-1 combines with J gene TRBJ1-3, with D possibly TRBD1 on 5 matching bases. The CDR3 sequence is 15 residues long. Germline CDR1 is SGHRS and CDR2 is YFSETQ. Trimming left V 6 bases short and J 1 base short, with 14 bases between. The CDR3: CASTLLGGSGNTIYF. CDR3 bases: TGCGCCAGCACCCTTCTGGGGGGATCTGGAAACACCATATATTTT.

The chain couples TRBV7-9 to TRBJ2-7, with TRBD1 matching 10 bases. This CDR3 has 15 amino acids. The germline CDR1 and CDR2 sequences are SEHNR and FQNEAQ (reference sequence). For the CDR3, the DNA is TGTGATGTGGGACAGGGGTGGATCGGGTCCTACGAGCAGTACGTC. Protein product: CDVGQGWIGSYEQYV.

This clonotype was picked up a small number of times. V is TRBV27 and J is TRBJ1-2; the match to TRBD1 covers 10 bases. The V gene's germline CDR1 is MNHEY and CDR2 SMNVEV (reference sequence). The CDR3 spans 14 residues. V was clipped by 5 bases and J by 6 bases; unmatched bases: 6. The chain's CDR3 is CASSPGQGVDGYTF. In DNA form, the CDR3 reads TGTGCCAGCAGTCCTGGACAGGGGGTGGATGGCTACACCTTC.

This clonotype was seen only a few times. The chain links TRBV5-1 to TRBJ1-1; D is unresolved. Germline V CDR1 and CDR2: SGHRS, YFSETQ. V gave up 4 bases and J gave up 6 bases, with 28 bases separating them. This CDR3 comprises 18 residues. CDR3: CASSQNWVADPRSSEAFF. The CDR3 nucleotides are TGCGCCAGCAGCCAAAATTGGGTAGCGGACCCACGGTCCTCTGAAGCTTTCTTT.

This CDR3 reads CSATTSSNQPQHF. CDR3 DNA sequence: TGCAGTGCTACGACAAGTAGCAATCAGCCCCAGCATTTT. This chain links TRBV20-1 with TRBJ1-5; no firm D call. This CDR3 comprises 13 residues. The V gene's germline CDR1 is DFQATT and CDR2 SNEGSKA (reference sequence). The V end was cut by 4 bases, the J end by 0 bases, with 7 bases between.

This sequence joins TRBV5-1 and TRBJ2-1, with D tentatively TRBD1 or TRBD2 (5 bases each). Trimming took 0 bases from V and 6 from J, leaving 19 bases between them. Per the germline V gene, CDR1 is SGHRS and CDR2 is YFSETQ. The length of the CDR3 is 17 residues. The CDR3, as DNA: TGCGCCAGCAGCTTGGGACTACGGGACCCCACGGGCAATGAGCAGTTCTTC. Encoded protein: CASSLGLRDPTGNEQFF.

This clonotype came up once. V is TRBV9 and J is TRBJ1-1, with 7 bases fitting TRBD1. The V segment lost 0 bases and the J segment 1 base; nucleotides outside the gene matches: 6. Germline CDR1 is SGDLS and CDR2 is YYNGEE. The CDR3 length is 16 residues. The DNA for the CDR3 is TGTGCCAGCAGCGTAGAACCCGACAGGGAGAACACTGAAGCTTTCTTT. This codes for CASSVEPDRENTEAFF.

This chain links TRBV7-8 with TRBJ1-1; D gene uncertain. The germline CDR1 and CDR2 sequences are SGHVS and FQNEAQ. The germline V and J ends were trimmed by 2 bases and 1 base, with 8 bases remaining between them. The CDR3 contains 14 residues. The CDR3 protein is CASSLSEGNTEAFF. The CDR3 bases are TGTGCCAGCAGCTTATCAGAGGGGAACACTGAAGCTTTCTTT.

This clonotype showed up just a few times. This rearrangement joins TRBV20-1 to TRBJ2-3; 9 bases match TRBD2. The CDR3 is made up of 13 amino acids. The germline V gene has CDR1 DFQATT and CDR2 SNEGSKA (reference sequence). The V gene end was trimmed by 5 bases and the J gene end by 9 bases; junction bases not matched to a gene: 9. CDR3 nucleotide sequence: TGCAGTGCTCCGAAGCGGGGGGCTCCCACGCAGTATTTT. This codes for CSAPKRGAPTQYF.

CDR3 protein: CASGWSRDGRQVTDTQYF. In nucleotides, the CDR3 is TGTGCTAGTGGTTGGAGCCGGGACGGTCGACAAGTGACAGATACGCAGTATTTT. The chain has TRBV12-5 and TRBJ2-3; the D call may be TRBD1 or TRBD2 (5 bases each). The length of the CDR3 is 18 residues. Germline V gene sequence: CDR1 LGHNT, CDR2 FRNRAP. Trimming left V 4 bases short and J 3 bases short, with 23 bases between.

The chain recombines TRBV6-5 with TRBJ2-7, with 12 bases identical to TRBD1. Germline CDR1 MNHEY, CDR2 SVGAGI. CDR3 size: 15 residues. V lost 5 bases to trimming and J lost 4 bases; unmatched junction nucleotides: 6. The CDR3 nucleotides are TGTGCCAGCAGTCGCGGGACAGGGGGCGCTTACGAGCAGTACGTC. Protein product: CASSRGTGGAYEQYV.

This clonotype has only a few counts. J is TRBJ1-4 and V is TRBV6-5; 9 nucleotides agree with TRBD1. Trimming took 3 bases from V and 10 from J; bases not matched to a gene: 6. Germline V gene data show CDR1 as MNHEY and CDR2 as SVGAGI. The length of the CDR3 is 14 residues. The CDR3 region has the DNA TGTGCCAGCAGTTATTTGGGACAGGGCGGAAAACTGTTTTTT. Residues: CASSYLGQGGKLFF.

This clonotype was seen repeatedly, ten times or more. J is TRBJ1-6 and V is TRBV5-1; 7 nucleotides line up with TRBD1. The CDR3 contains 14 residues. The germline V gene has CDR1 SGHRS and CDR2 YFSETQ. Germline trimming cut 4 bases from V and 6 bases from J; bases unmatched to any gene: 4. CDR3 loop: CASSPGQPNSPLHF. In nucleotides, the CDR3 is TGCGCCAGCAGCCCGGGACAGCCTAATTCACCCCTCCACTTT.

This clonotype was seen a few times. This chain connects TRBV6-2 or TRBV6-3 to TRBJ2-7; 7 nucleotides agree with TRBD1. Per the germline V gene, CDR1 is MNHEY and CDR2 is SVGEGT. The CDR3 runs to 14 residues. V was clipped by 5 bases and J by 2 bases; unmatched bases: 6. The CDR3 nucleotides are TGTGCCAGCAGTCAAAGGGACAGCGCCTACGAGCAGTACTTC. Amino acids: CASSQRDSAYEQYF.

This chain joins TRBV5-4 and TRBJ2-5; D may correspond to TRBD1 or TRBD2 (6 bases each). Trimming stripped 4 bases from V and 2 bases from J, with 15 bases between. Germline CDR1 SGHNT, CDR2 YYREEE (reference sequence). This CDR3 spans 15 amino acids. The CDR3 DNA sequence: TGTGCCAGCAGCCCTGGAGGGACACCTCAAGAGACCCAGTACTTC. It codes for CASSPGGTPQETQYF.

The rearrangement joins TRBV20-1 to TRBJ1-5, with a possible D match to TRBD1 (6 bases). Trimming left V 6 bases short and J 7 bases short, with 16 bases between. Germline V gives CDR1 DFQATT, CDR2 SNEGSKA (reference sequence). This CDR3 region has 13 residues. CDR3 sequence: CSAAGGAEQPQHF. CDR3 coding DNA: TGCAGTGCCGCTGGGGGGGCGGAACAGCCCCAGCATTTT.

This clonotype was seen a handful of times. V gene TRBV24-1 combines with J gene TRBJ2-3, with 10 bases lining up with TRBD2. The CDR3 is made up of 15 amino acids. V lost 11 bases to trimming and J lost 1 base; unmatched junction nucleotides: 8. CDR1 KGHDR and CDR2 SFDVKD come from the germline V gene. The CDR3 loop is CAIRSGGAGTDTQYF. The CDR3 nucleotides are TGTGCCATCAGGAGCGGGGGGGCGGGCACAGATACGCAGTATTTT.

The table lists this clonotype with a few counts. The chain links TRBV6-5 to TRBJ2-3, with 8 nucleotides matching TRBD2. Germline V gives CDR1 MNHEY, CDR2 SVGAGI. The V segment lost 5 bases and the J segment 7 bases; nucleotides outside the gene matches: 17. The CDR3 totals 17 residues. The CDR3, as DNA: TGTGCCAGCAGTCCGCATTTCCAGGGCGGGGGGCATTATACGCAGTATTTT. Protein product: CASSPHFQGGGHYTQYF.

This clonotype was observed at least ten times. CDR3 bases: TGCAGCGTTGAAGATCTAGGTGGGACAGCCAACCCTTATAGCAATCAGCCCCAGCATTTT. Protein product: CSVEDLGGTANPYSNQPQHF. The V and J genes are TRBV29-1 and TRBJ1-5, with TRBD1 identical over 7 bases. J was trimmed by 0 bases and V by 0 bases; bases with no gene match: 17. Germline values: CDR1 SQVTM, CDR2 ANQGSEA. The CDR3 totals 20 residues.

The V and J genes are TRBV6-2 or TRBV6-3 and TRBJ2-7; 7 nucleotides agree with TRBD2. V gave up 6 bases and J gave up 7 bases; unmatched junction bases: 3. The CDR3 covers 11 residues. The germline V gene has CDR1 MNHEY and CDR2 SVGEGT. The CDR3 DNA is TGTGCCAGCAGGCTGGGGGGGGAGCAGTACTTC. This translates into CASRLGGEQYF.

Ten or more counts support this clonotype. The chain uses TRBV20-1 and TRBJ2-1; 8 bases are a match to TRBD2. The V gene end was trimmed by 5 bases and the J gene end by 6 bases; junction bases not matched to a gene: 6. The CDR3 has 13 amino acids. Germline V gene data show CDR1 as DFQATT and CDR2 as SNEGSKA (reference sequence). CDR3 protein: CSAGGLGLNEQFF. In DNA form, the CDR3 reads TGCAGTGCTGGGGGACTAGGTCTCAATGAGCAGTTCTTC.